The sequence of this T cell receptor (beta chain) was determined in a study of T-cell reconstitution after alpha-beta-depleted transplantation in children. The CDR3 is made up of 15 amino acids. Trimming cost V 6 bases and J 0 bases, with 16 bases left between them. The V gene's germline CDR1 is SGHDT and CDR2 YYEEEE. During its preparation, the TCRbeta library received unique molecular identifiers. Using its own MiXCR run on the PCR reads, TCRdb lists one record per CDR3 protein. The sample lists about 500,000 distinct CDR3 sequences, 32% occurring once. In this sample, this clonotype turned up a few times.

The genes are TRBV5-6 and TRBJ2-7; D unclear. The receptor was isolated from a human donor who donated a stem cell graft to a child with aplastic anemia. The material was PBMCs from the stem cell graft donor, obtained from the stem cell graft. CDR3 protein: CASTLWAASSYEQYF. CDR3 nucleotides: TGTGCCAGCACCCTATGGGCAGCGAGCTCCTACGAGCAGTACTTC.